Listed below are T cell receptor beta chains from one sample, sequenced in a study of blood T cell repertoires in COVID-19. Only in-frame clones appear in the TCRdb table, and some are missing; sequencing was by immunoSEQ multiplex PCR. The table records 150,000 or so clones, around 80% of them present only once. The sample was peripheral blood. These receptors were taken from a human donor with acute or convalescent COVID-19. The donor label of this sample is uncertain. The CDR3 runs from the conserved cysteine through the conserved F or W. The D gene is left open where the match is weak. Some rows have no size entry. The others give once, few or many, or a class for an expanded clone.

J gene: TRBJ1-2
D gene: TRBD1
clone size: NA
V gene: TRBV6-5
CDR3 DNA: TGTGCCAGCAGCCCACAGGGGGCGCTTTCCTATGGCTACACCTTC
CDR3 protein: CASSPQGALSYGYTF

J gene: TRBJ2-1
D gene: NA
clone size: once
V gene: TRBV5-5
CDR3 DNA: TGTGCCAGCAGCTTAGGAGGCACCAGCTCCTACAATGAGCAGTTCTTC
CDR3 protein: CASSLGGTSSYNEQFF

J gene: TRBJ2-5
D gene: TRBD1
clone size: NA
V gene: TRBV6-5
CDR3 DNA: TGTGCCAGCAGGGCCGGGACAGGGAGCGAGACCCAGTACTTC
CDR3 protein: CASRAGTGSETQYF

J gene: TRBJ2-6
D gene: TRBD2
clone size: NA
V gene: TRBV5-6
CDR3 DNA: TGTGCCAGCAGCCCACCCGGGGGGTCGGCTGGGGCCAACGTCCTGACTTTC
CDR3 protein: CASSPPGGSAGANVLTF

J gene: TRBJ1-1
D gene: NA
clone size: NA
V gene: TRBV19
CDR3 DNA: TGTGCCAGTAGTAACTATGAACCCTCGAACACTGAAGCTTTCTTT
CDR3 protein: CASSNYEPSNTEAFF

J gene: TRBJ1-6
D gene: NA
clone size: NA
V gene: TRBV27
CDR3 DNA: TGTGCCAGCAGTTTCAGTGACTCCTATAATTCACCCCTCCACTTT
CDR3 protein: CASSFSDSYNSPLHF

J gene: TRBJ2-7
D gene: NA
clone size: NA
V gene: TRBV29-1
CDR3 DNA: TGCAGCGTCCTGGGGGACACAGGGCCCTCGGTTCGGGAGGAATTC
CDR3 protein: CSVLGDTGPSVREEF

J gene: TRBJ1-5
D gene: TRBD1
clone size: NA
V gene: TRBV6-5
CDR3 DNA: TGTGCCAGCAGCCTGACAGGGGCTCAGCCCCAGCATTTT
CDR3 protein: CASSLTGAQPQHF

J gene: TRBJ2-3
D gene: NA
clone size: NA
V gene: TRBV29-1
CDR3 DNA: TGCAGCGTTCCCCGGGGAGGTGAGGATACGCAGTATTTT
CDR3 protein: CSVPRGGEDTQYF

J gene: TRBJ2-3
D gene: NA
clone size: once
V gene: TRBV7-2
CDR3 DNA: TGTGCCAGCAGCTTGCAGTACGGCACAGATACGCAGTATTTT
CDR3 protein: CASSLQYGTDTQYF

J gene: TRBJ1-3
D gene: TRBD1
clone size: NA
V gene: TRBV19
CDR3 DNA: TGTGCCAGTAGTCTAGGGAGTGGACAGGGGATCGGAAACACCATATATTTT
CDR3 protein: CASSLGSGQGIGNTIYF

J gene: TRBJ2-7
D gene: NA
clone size: NA
V gene: TRBV5-4
CDR3 DNA: TGTGCCAGCAGCTTGGGGAGGGGCTTCGGGGAGCAGTACTTC
CDR3 protein: CASSLGRGFGEQYF

J gene: TRBJ2-5
D gene: TRBD2
clone size: NA
V gene: TRBV6-6
CDR3 DNA: TGTGCCAGCACCGGGACTAGCGTCGGTTGGACCCAGTACTTC
CDR3 protein: CASTGTSVGWTQYF

J gene: TRBJ2-1
D gene: NA
clone size: NA
V gene: TRBV3-1/TRBV3-2
CDR3 DNA: TGTGCCAGCAGCCGGCCGCCAATGGACACCCTTCGGAATGAGCAGTTCTTC
CDR3 protein: CASSRPPMDTLRNEQFF

J gene: TRBJ1-5
D gene: NA
clone size: once
V gene: TRBV19
CDR3 DNA: TGTGCCAGTAGTAGGACAGCGAACAATCAGCCCCAGCATTTT
CDR3 protein: CASSRTANNQPQHF

J gene: TRBJ2-5
D gene: NA
clone size: NA
V gene: TRBV3-1/TRBV3-2
CDR3 DNA: TGTGCCAGCAGCCTCCTAGGCAGGGGCTGGCGAGAGACCCAGTACTTC
CDR3 protein: CASSLLGRGWRETQYF

J gene: TRBJ2-7
D gene: NA
clone size: NA
V gene: TRBV11-1
CDR3 DNA: TGTGCCAGCAGCTTCGTCGGCGGCACCTACGAGCAGTACTTC
CDR3 protein: CASSFVGGTYEQYF

J gene: TRBJ1-2
D gene: TRBD1
clone size: NA
V gene: TRBV14
CDR3 DNA: TGTGCCAGCAGCCCCGACAGGGTTGGCTACACCTTC
CDR3 protein: CASSPDRVGYTF

J gene: TRBJ1-1
D gene: TRBD1
clone size: NA
V gene: TRBV4-3
CDR3 DNA: TGCGCCAGCAGCCTAGACAGGGCCTCCACTGAAGCTTTCTTT
CDR3 protein: CASSLDRASTEAFF

J gene: TRBJ1-5
D gene: TRBD1
clone size: NA
V gene: TRBV2
CDR3 DNA: TGTGCCAGCAACAGGGGAGGCAATCAGCCCCAGCATTTT
CDR3 protein: CASNRGGNQPQHF

J gene: TRBJ1-1
D gene: NA
clone size: few
V gene: TRBV18
CDR3 DNA: TGTGCCAGCTCACCCTCCGGGGGAAACACTGAAGCTTTCTTT
CDR3 protein: CASSPSGGNTEAFF

J gene: TRBJ1-6
D gene: NA
clone size: NA
V gene: TRBV5-1
CDR3 DNA: TGCGCCAGCAGCCAAATCTCGGACTCCAGACAAAATTCACCCCTCCACTTT
CDR3 protein: CASSQISDSRQNSPLHF

J gene: TRBJ1-6
D gene: NA
clone size: NA
V gene: TRBV14
CDR3 DNA: TGTGCCAGCAGCCAATTACGACAGTCCTATAATTCACCCCTCCACTTT
CDR3 protein: CASSQLRQSYNSPLHF

J gene: TRBJ1-1
D gene: TRBD1
clone size: NA
V gene: TRBV19
CDR3 DNA: TGTGCCAGTAGTATAAGGACAGGGGCTAGTACTGAAGCTTTCTTT
CDR3 protein: CASSIRTGASTEAFF

J gene: TRBJ1-3
D gene: TRBD1
clone size: NA
V gene: TRBV30
CDR3 DNA: TGTGCCTGGAGTCACAGGGGAGTCTCTGGAAACACCATATATTTT
CDR3 protein: CAWSHRGVSGNTIYF

J gene: TRBJ1-2
D gene: NA
clone size: NA
V gene: TRBV4-3
CDR3 DNA: TGCGCCAGCAGCCAAGATGCGGGGATCTATGGCTACACCTTC
CDR3 protein: CASSQDAGIYGYTF